These 4 T cell receptor beta chains share one sample of origin, sequenced in a study of T cell repertoires in cytomegalovirus infection. These receptors' targets are unknown. MiXCR, applied by TCRdb to the reads, yields one record per CDR3 protein. The table shows about 770,000 distinct CDR3 sequences, with 25% to 35% occurring only once. Sequenced material: cultured CD8+ T cells from PBMCs, taken from culture after CMV antigen stimulation. These TCRs come from a human donor in good health (CMV status not recorded). Some clones in this sample may be carry-over from other donors' samples.

In DNA, the CDR3 is TGTGCCAGCAGTTACTACTCCAATAGCGGAGATACGCAGTATTTT. Its protein product is CASSYYSNSGDTQYF. The chain carries TRBV6-6 and TRBJ2-3; weak D call: TRBD2 (6 bases). Trimming pared 1 base from V and 5 bases from J, leaving 13 bases between. Germline values: CDR1 MNHNY, CDR2 SVGAGI (reference sequence). The CDR3 runs 15 residues.

This clonotype was observed many times. The chain joins TRBV7-6 to TRBJ1-1; D gene ambiguous. Between the trimmed V and J ends, which lost 3 bases and 5 bases, there was a span of 13 bases. Germline V CDR1 and CDR2: SGHVS, FNYEAQ. The CDR3 has 14 amino acids. The CDR3: CASSFSGARTEAFF. CDR3 nucleotide sequence: TGTGCCAGCAGCTTCTCAGGTGCGCGGACTGAAGCTTTCTTT.

The table lists this clonotype with a few counts. The chain is built from TRBV9 and TRBJ1-5; possible D gene TRBD1, 6 bases. CDR1 and CDR2 from the germline V gene are SGDLS and YYNGEE. The CDR3 has 13 residues. V was clipped by 7 bases and J by 2 bases, with 10 bases between them. CDR3 bases: TGTGCCAGCGGACGGACAGGCAATCAGCCCCAGCATTTT. Translation: CASGRTGNQPQHF.

This clonotype was detected only a few times. The V call is TRBV4-1, the J call TRBJ2-1, with a tentative D call TRBD1 (6 bases). Germline V CDR1 and CDR2: MGHRA, YSYEKL. V lost 3 bases and J 3 bases, leaving 12 bases between the germline ends. The CDR3 has 15 amino acids. In nucleotides, the CDR3 is TGCGCCAGCAGCCATCGACAGGTTAACTACAATGAGCAGTTCTTC. This codes for CASSHRQVNYNEQFF.